This TCR beta chain came from a study of T-cell reconstitution after alpha-beta-depleted transplantation in children. Study results and limitations: T cells produced anew were the main source of T-cell counts and diversity one year after transplant. Recipient T cells and thymic progenitors that survived gave rise to the high TCRbeta diversity observed at day 60 in some patients. After transplant, at about two months, alpha-beta T cells were reportedly derived from several hundred expanded graft clones.

Researchers prepared the TCRbeta library using unique molecular identifiers, the study reports. One entry per CDR3 protein results from TCRdb running MiXCR on the PCR reads. The table lists some 460,000 distinct CDR3 sequences, 15% to 20% of them singletons, with 29% in the top ten. This clonotype was seen more than once but under ten times. The target antigen is unknown. The origin of this receptor is a boy less than two years old who had a stem cell transplant for Wiskott-Aldrich syndrome, so the T cells may come from the graft donor. This specimen was PBMCs, mostly from graft donor cells, taken 360 days after TCRalphabeta/CD19-depleted stem cell transplant.

CDR3 sequence reads: CSVGTQGVYGYTF. CDR3 sequence (DNA): TGCAGCGTTGGTACACAGGGAGTCTATGGCTACACCTTC. The chain uses TRBV29-1 and TRBJ1-2; possibly TRBD1 for D (6 bases). Germline V gene sequence: CDR1 SQVTM, CDR2 ANQGSEA. V lost 4 bases, J lost 4 bases, and 13 bases lay in between. The length of the CDR3 is 13 residues. The variable domain in full, completed from reference TRBV29-1 and TRBJ1-2, reads SAVISQKPSRDICQRGTSLTIQCQVDSQVTMMFWYRQQPGQSLTLIATANQGSEATYESGFVIDKFPISRPNLTFSTLTVSNMSPEDSSIYLCSVGTQGVYGYTFGSGTRLTVV.